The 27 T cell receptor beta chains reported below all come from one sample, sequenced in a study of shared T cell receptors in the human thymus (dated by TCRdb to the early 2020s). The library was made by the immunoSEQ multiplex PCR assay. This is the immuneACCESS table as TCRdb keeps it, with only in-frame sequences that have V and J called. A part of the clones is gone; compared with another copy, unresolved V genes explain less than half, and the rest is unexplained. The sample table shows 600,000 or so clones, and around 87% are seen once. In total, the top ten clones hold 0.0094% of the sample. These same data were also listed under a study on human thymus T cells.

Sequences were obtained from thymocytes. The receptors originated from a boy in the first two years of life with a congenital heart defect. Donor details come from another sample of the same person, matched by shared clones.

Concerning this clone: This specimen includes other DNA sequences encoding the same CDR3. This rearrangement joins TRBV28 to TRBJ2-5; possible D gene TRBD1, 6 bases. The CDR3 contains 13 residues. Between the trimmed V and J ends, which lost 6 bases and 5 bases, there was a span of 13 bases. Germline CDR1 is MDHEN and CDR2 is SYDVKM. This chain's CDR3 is CASSPRGWETQYF. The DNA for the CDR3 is TGTGCCAGCAGCCCCAGGGGTTGGGAGACCCAGTACTTC.

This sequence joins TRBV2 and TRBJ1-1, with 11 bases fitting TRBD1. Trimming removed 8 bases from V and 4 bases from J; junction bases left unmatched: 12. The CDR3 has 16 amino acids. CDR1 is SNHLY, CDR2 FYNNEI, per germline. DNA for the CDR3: TGTGCCAGCGCTGGACAGGGGGCTGGTAAGGGCACTGAAGCTTTCTTT. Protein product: CASAGQGAGKGTEAFF.

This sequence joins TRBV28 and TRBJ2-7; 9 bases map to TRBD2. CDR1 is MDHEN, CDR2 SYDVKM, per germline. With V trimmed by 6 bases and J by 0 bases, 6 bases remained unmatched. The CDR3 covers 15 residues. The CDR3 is CASRVAGESSYEQYF. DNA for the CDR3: TGTGCCAGCAGAGTAGCGGGGGAGAGCTCCTACGAGCAGTACTTC.

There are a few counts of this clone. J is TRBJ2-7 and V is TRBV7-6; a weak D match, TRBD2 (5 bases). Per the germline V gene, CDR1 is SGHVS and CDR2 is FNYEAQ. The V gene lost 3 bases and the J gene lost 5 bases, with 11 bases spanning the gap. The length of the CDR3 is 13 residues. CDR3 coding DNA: TGTGCCAGCAGCTTTACAGCGGTAGACGAGCAGTACTTC. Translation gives CASSFTAVDEQYF.

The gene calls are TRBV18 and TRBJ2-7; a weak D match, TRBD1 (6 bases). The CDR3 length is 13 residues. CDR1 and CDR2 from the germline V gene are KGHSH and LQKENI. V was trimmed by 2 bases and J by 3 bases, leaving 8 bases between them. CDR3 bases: TGTGCCAGCTCACCAGAGACAGGCTACGAGCAGTACTTC. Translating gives CASSPETGYEQYF.

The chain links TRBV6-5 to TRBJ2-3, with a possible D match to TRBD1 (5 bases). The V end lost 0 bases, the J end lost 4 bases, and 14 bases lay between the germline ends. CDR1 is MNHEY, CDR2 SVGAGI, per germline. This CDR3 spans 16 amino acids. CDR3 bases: TGTGCCAGCAGTTACTCGATTGGGGCAGGGCCAGATACGCAGTATTTT. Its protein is CASSYSIGAGPDTQYF.

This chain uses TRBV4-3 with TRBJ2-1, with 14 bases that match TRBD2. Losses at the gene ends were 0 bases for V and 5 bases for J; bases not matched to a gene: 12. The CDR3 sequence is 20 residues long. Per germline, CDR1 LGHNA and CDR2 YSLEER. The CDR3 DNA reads TGCGCCAGCAGCCAAGATTCGGGACTAGCGGGAGCCAAGGTGGACAATGAGCAGTTCTTC. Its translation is CASSQDSGLAGAKVDNEQFF.

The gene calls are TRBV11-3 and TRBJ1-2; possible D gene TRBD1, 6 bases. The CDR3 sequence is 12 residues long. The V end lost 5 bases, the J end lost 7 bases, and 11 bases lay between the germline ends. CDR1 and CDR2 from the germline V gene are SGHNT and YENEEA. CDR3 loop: CASSPRGAGYTF. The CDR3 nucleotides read TGTGCCAGCAGCCCTCGGGGGGCTGGCTACACCTTC.

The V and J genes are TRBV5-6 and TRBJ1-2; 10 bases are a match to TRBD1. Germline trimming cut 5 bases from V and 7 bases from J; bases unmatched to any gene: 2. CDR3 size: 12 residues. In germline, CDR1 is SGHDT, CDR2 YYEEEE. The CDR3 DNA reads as TGTGCCAGCAGACGGGACAGGGGTGGCTACACCTTC. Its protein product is CASRRDRGGYTF.

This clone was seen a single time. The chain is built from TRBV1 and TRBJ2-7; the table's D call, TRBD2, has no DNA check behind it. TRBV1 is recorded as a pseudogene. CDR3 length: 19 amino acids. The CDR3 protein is CTSSFRLAGRLVSPYEQYF. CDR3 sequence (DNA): TGCACCAGCAGCTTCCGACTAGCGGGACGTCTCGTCAGTCCCTACGAGCAGTACTTC.

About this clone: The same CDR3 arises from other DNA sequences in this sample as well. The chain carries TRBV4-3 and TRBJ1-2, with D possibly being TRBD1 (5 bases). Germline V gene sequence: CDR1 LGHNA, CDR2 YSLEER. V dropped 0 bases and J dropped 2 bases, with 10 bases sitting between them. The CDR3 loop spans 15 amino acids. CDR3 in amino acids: CASSQDPTENYGYTF. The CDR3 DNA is TGCGCCAGCAGCCAAGACCCGACAGAAAACTATGGCTACACCTTC.

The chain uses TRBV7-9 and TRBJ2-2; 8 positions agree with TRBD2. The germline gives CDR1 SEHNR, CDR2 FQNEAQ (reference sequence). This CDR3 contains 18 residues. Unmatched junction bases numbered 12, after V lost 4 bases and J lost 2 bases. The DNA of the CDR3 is TGTGCCAGCAGCTGGCGGGGGGACTTCAGGGGAAACACCGGGGAGCTGTTTTTT. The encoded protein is CASSWRGDFRGNTGELFF.

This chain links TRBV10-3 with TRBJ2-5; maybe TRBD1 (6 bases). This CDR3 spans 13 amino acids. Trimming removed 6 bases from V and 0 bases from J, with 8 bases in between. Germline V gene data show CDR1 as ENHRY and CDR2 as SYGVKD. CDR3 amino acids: CAISRQDQETQYF. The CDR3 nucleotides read TGTGCCATCAGCAGACAGGACCAAGAGACCCAGTACTTC.

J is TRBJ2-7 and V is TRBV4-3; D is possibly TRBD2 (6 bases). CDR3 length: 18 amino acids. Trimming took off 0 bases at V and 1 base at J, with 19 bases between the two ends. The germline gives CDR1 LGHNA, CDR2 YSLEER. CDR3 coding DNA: TGCGCCAGCAGCCAAGAAACCCCCGGAGGGCCCAGATCCTACGAGCAGTACTTC. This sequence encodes CASSQETPGGPRSYEQYF.

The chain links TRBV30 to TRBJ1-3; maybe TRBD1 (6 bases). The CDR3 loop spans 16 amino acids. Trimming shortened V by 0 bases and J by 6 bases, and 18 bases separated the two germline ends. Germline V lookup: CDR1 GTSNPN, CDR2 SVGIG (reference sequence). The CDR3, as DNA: TGTGCCTGGAGTGTACGGAGCAGGGGACGGATAAACACCATATATTTT. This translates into CAWSVRSRGRINTIYF.

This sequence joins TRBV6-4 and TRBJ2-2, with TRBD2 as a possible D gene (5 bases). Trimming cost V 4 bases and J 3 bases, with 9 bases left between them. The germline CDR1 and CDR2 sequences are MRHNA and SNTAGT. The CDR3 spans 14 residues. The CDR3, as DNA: TGTGCCAGCAGTGGAGGGCGGGACACCGGGGAGCTGTTTTTT. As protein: CASSGGRDTGELFF.

The CDR3 loop reads CSVGYTRDDGYTF. In DNA, the CDR3 is TGCAGCGTTGGGTATACCAGGGATGATGGCTACACCTTC. This chain joins TRBV29-1 and TRBJ1-2; D is perhaps TRBD1 (5 bases). Per the germline V gene, CDR1 is SQVTM and CDR2 is ANQGSEA. The CDR3 contains 13 residues. V was trimmed by 4 bases and J by 6 bases, leaving 15 bases between them.

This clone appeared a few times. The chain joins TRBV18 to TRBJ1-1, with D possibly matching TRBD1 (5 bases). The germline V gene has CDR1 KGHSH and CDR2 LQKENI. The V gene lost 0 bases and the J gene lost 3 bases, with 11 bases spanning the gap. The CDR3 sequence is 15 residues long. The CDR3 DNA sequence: TGTGCCAGCTCACCACCCACAGGAGCTTACACTGAAGCTTTCTTT. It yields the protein CASSPPTGAYTEAFF.

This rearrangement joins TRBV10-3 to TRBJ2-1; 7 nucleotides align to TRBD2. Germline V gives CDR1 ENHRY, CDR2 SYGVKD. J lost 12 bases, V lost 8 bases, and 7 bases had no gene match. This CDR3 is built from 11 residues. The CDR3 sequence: CAIGTNILQFF. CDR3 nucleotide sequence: TGTGCCATCGGGACTAACATTTTGCAGTTCTTC.

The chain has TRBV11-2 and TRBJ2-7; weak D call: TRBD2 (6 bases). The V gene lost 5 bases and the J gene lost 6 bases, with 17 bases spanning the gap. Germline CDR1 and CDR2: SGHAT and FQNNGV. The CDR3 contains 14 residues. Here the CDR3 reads CASSPRLVGPEQYF. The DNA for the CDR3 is TGTGCCAGCAGCCCCCGACTAGTAGGCCCCGAGCAGTACTTC. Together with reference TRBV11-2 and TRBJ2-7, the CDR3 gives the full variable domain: EAGVAQSPRYKIIEKRQSVAFWCNPISGHATLYWYQQILGQGPKLLIQFQNNGVVDDSQLPKDRFSAERLKGVDSTLKIQPAKLEDSAVYLCASSPRLVGPEQYFGPGTRLTVT.

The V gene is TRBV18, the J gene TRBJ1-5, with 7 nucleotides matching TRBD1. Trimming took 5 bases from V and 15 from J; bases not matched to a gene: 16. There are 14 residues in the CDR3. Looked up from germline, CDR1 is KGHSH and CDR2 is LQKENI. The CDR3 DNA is TGTGCCAGCTCAGACCGGGACAGAAATAGGACGGCGCATTTT. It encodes CASSDRDRNRTAHF.

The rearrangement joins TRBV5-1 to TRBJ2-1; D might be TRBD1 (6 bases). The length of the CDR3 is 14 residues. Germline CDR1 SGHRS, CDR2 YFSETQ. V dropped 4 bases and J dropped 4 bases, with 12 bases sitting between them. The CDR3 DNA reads TGCGCCAGCAGCGCACCGGGACAATACAATGAGCAGTTCTTC. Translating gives CASSAPGQYNEQFF.

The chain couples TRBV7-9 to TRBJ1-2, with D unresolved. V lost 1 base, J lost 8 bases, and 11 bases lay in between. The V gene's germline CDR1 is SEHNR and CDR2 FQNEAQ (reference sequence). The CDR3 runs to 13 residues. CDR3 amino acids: CASSLGVEAGYTF. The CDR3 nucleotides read TGTGCCAGCAGCTTAGGGGTTGAGGCCGGCTACACCTTC.

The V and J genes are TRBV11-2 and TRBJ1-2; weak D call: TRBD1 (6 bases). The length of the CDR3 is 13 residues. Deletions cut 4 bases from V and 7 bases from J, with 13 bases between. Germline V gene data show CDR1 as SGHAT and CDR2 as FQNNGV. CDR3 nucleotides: TGTGCCAGCAGCTCCTCGACAGGTTTTGGCTACACCTTC. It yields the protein CASSSSTGFGYTF.

The CDR3 loop is CASSPRPQSSSTDTQYF. DNA for the CDR3: TGTGCCAGCAGCCCACGCCCCCAAAGCTCTAGCACAGATACGCAGTATTTT. The rearrangement joins TRBV11-2 to TRBJ2-3; D gene ambiguous. Germline-derived CDR1 and CDR2 are SGHAT and FQNNGV. CDR3 length: 17 amino acids. V shed 5 bases and J shed 0 bases, with 18 bases lying between them. Drawing the rest from reference TRBV11-2 and TRBJ2-3, the complete variable domain is EAGVAQSPRYKIIEKRQSVAFWCNPISGHATLYWYQQILGQGPKLLIQFQNNGVVDDSQLPKDRFSAERLKGVDSTLKIQPAKLEDSAVYLCASSPRPQSSSTDTQYFGPGTRLTVL.

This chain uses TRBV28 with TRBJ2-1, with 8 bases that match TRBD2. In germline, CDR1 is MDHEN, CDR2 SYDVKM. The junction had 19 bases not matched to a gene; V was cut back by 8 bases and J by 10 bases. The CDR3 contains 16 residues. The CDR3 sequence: CASPARRSGGRDEQFF. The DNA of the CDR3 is TGTGCCAGCCCCGCGAGGAGGAGCGGGGGACGGGACGAGCAGTTCTTC.

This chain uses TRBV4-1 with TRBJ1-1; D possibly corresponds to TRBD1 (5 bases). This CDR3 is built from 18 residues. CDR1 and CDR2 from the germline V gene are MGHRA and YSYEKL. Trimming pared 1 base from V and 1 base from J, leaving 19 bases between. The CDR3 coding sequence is TGCGCCAGCAGCCAAGGTGGGCCCTCAAGGACACCGAACACTGAAGCTTTCTTT. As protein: CASSQGGPSRTPNTEAFF.